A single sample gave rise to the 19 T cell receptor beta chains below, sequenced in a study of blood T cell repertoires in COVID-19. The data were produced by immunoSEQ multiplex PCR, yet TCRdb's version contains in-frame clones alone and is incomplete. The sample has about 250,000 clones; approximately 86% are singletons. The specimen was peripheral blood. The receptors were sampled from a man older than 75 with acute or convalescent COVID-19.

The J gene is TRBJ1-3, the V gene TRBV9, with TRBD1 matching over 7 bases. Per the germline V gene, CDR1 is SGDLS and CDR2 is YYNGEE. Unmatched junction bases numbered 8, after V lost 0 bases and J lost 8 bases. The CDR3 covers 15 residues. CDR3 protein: CASSVDRGLVDTIYF. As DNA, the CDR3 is TGTGCCAGCAGCGTAGACAGGGGCCTGGTGGACACCATATATTTT.

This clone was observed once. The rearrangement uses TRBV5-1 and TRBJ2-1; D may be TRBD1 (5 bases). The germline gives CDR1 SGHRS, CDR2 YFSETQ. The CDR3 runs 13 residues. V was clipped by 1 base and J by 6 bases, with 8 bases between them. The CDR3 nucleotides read TGCGCCAGCAGCTTGTTCAGGGTCAATGAGCAGTTCTTC. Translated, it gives CASSLFRVNEQFF.

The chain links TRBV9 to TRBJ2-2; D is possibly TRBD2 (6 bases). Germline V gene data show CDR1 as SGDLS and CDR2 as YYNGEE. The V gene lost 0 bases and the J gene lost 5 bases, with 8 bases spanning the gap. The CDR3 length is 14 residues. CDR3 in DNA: TGTGCCAGCAGCGTAGGCGGGGTTACCGGGGAGCTGTTTTTT. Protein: CASSVGGVTGELFF.

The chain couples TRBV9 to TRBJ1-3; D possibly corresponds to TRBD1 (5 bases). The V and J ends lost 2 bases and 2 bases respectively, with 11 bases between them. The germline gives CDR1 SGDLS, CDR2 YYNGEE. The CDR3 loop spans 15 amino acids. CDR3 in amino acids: CASSVGGSAGNTIYF. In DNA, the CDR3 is TGTGCCAGCAGCGTGGGGGGATCGGCTGGAAACACCATATATTTT.

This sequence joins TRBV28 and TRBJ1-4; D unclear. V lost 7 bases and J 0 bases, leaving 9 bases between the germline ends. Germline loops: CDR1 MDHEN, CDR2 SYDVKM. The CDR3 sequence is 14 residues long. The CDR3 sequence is CASTKQSTNEKLFF. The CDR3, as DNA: TGTGCCAGCACTAAACAGTCAACTAATGAAAAACTGTTTTTT. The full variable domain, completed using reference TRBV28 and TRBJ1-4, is DVKVTQSSRYLVKRTGEKVFLECVQDMDHENMFWYRQDPGLGLRLIYFSYDVKMKEKGDIPEGYSVSREKKERFSLILESASTNQTSMYLCASTKQSTNEKLFFGSGTQLSVL.

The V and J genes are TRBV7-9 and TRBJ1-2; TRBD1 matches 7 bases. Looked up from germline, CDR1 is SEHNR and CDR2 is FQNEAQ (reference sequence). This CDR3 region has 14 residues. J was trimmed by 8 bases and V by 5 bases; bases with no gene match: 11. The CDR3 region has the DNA TGTGCCAGCAGCGCAAACAGGGGTTTGGGGGGCTACACCTTC. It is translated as CASSANRGLGGYTF.

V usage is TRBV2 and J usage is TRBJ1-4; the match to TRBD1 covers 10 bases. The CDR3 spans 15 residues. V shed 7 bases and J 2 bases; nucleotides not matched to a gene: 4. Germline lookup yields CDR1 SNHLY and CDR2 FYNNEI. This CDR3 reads CASMGQGLTNEKLFF. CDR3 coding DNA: TGTGCCAGCATGGGACAGGGGTTGACTAATGAAAAACTGTTTTTT.

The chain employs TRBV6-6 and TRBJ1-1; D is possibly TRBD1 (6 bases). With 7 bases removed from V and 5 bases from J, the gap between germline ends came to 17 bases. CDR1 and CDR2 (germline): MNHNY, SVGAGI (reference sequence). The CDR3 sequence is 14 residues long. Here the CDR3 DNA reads TGTGCCAGCAATCTTTTACAGGGTAATACTGAAGCTTTCTTT. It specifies CASNLLQGNTEAFF.

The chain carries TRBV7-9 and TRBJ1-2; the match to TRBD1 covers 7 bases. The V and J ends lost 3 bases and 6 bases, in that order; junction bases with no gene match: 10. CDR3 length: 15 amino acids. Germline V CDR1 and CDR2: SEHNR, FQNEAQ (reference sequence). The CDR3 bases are TGTGCCAGCAGCTTTCCGGGACAGCTCCCCGATGGCTACACCTTC. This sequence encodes CASSFPGQLPDGYTF. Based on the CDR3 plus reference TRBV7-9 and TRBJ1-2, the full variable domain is DTGVSQNPRHKITKRGQNVTFRCDPISEHNRLYWYRQTLGQGPEFLTYFQNEAQLEKSRLLSDRFSAERPKGSFSTLEIQRTEQGDSAMYLCASSFPGQLPDGYTFGSGTRLTVV.

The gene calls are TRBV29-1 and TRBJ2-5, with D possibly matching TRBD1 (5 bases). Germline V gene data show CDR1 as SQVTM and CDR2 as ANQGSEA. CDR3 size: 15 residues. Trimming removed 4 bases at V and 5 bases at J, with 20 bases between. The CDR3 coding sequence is TGCAGCGTTGCACTAACAGGTGCTTATGTCGAGACCCAGTACTTC. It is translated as CSVALTGAYVETQYF.

The CDR3 bases are TGTGCCAGCAGCTTAGATGTTAGTACGCAGTATTTT. Protein: CASSLDVSTQYF. This rearrangement joins TRBV7-9 to TRBJ2-3; D not certain. Germline V gene lookup returns CDR1 SEHNR and CDR2 FQNEAQ (reference sequence). This CDR3 is 12 amino acids long. V was cut by 1 base and J by 8 bases, with 7 bases left in between.

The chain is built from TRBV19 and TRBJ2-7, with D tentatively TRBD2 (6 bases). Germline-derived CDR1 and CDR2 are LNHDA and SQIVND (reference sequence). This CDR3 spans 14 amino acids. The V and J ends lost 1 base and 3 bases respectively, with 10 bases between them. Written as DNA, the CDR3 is TGTGCCAGTAGTATAGCCGGGGGTTACTACGAGCAGTACTTC. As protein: CASSIAGGYYEQYF.

The CDR3 DNA follows: TGTGCCAGTAGTATCGGAGCGGCGAACGCTAACTATGGCTACACCTTC. It translates to CASSIGAANANYGYTF. The chain employs TRBV19 and TRBJ1-2; D not certain. Per the germline V gene, CDR1 is LNHDA and CDR2 is SQIVND (reference sequence). CDR3 length: 16 amino acids. V lost 3 bases, J lost 0 bases, and 14 bases lay in between. The complete variable domain, with remaining parts taken from reference TRBV19 and TRBJ1-2, reads DGGITQSPKYLFRKEGQNVTLSCEQNLNHDAMYWYRQDPGQGLRLIYYSQIVNDFQKGDIAEGYSVSREKKESFPLTVTSAQKNPTAFYLCASSIGAANANYGYTFGSGTRLTVV.

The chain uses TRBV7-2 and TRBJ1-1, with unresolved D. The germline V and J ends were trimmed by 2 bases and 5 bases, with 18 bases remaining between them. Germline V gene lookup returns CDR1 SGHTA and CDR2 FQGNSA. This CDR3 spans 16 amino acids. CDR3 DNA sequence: TGTGCCAGCAGCTTAAGTGGCCCCCCGACAAGGACTGAAGCTTTCTTT. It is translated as CASSLSGPPTRTEAFF.

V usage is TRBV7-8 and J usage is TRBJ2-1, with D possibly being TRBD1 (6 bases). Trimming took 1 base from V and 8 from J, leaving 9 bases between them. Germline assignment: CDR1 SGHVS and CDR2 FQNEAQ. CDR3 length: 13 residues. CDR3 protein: CASSLGTVDEQFF. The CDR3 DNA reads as TGTGCCAGCAGCTTAGGGACAGTGGATGAGCAGTTCTTC.

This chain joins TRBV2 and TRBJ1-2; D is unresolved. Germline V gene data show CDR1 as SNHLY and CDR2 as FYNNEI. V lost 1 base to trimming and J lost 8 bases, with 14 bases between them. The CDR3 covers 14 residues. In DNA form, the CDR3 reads TGTGCCAGCAGTGAAGATATGACCCCTAGGGGCTACACCTTC. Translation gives CASSEDMTPRGYTF.

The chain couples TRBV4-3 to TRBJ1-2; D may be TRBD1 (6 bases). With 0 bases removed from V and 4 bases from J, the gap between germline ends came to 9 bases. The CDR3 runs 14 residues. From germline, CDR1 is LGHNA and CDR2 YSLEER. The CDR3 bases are TGCGCCAGCAGCCAAGATGCCAGGGGCTATGGCTACACCTTC. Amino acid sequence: CASSQDARGYGYTF.

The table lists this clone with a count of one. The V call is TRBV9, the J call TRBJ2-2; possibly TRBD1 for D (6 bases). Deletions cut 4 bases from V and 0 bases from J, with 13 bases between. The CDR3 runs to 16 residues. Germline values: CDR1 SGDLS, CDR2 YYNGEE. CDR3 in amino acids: CASSPTQGTNTGELFF. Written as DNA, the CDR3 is TGTGCCAGCAGCCCTACACAGGGTACGAACACCGGGGAGCTGTTTTTT. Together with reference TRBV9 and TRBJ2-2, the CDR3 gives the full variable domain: DSGVTQTPKHLITATGQRVTLRCSPRSGDLSVYWYQQSLDQGLQFLIQYYNGEERAKGNILERFSAQQFPDLHSELNLSSLELGDSALYFCASSPTQGTNTGELFFGEGSRLTVL.

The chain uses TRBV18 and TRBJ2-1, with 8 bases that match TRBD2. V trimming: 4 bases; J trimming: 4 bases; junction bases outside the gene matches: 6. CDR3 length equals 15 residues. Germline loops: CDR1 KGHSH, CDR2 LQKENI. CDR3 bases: TGTGCCAGCTCACGTGAACTAGCGGAATACAATGAGCAGTTCTTC. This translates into CASSRELAEYNEQFF.